This T cell receptor beta chain was identified in a study of blood T cell repertoires in COVID-19. Whole-study context: Italy, Spain and the United States were the sources of the convalescent and acute COVID-19 samples. T cells, B-cell-depleted T cells, or PBMCs provided the cDNA or gDNA that served as material.

As originally analysed: Estimation of nucleated cell counts was performed using reference gene primer amplification. This table comes from immunoSEQ multiplex PCR, and its TCRdb copy is limited to in-frame clones, with some not included. V, J and clone size derive from that table, while D and trimming were established from the DNA sequence. The sample has around 340,000 clones, around four fifths seen once. The count of this clone is one. Germline CDR1 and CDR2: SGHAT and FQNNGV. This CDR3 region has 17 residues. V lost 2 bases and J 5 bases, leaving 20 bases between the germline ends. The V call is TRBV11-2, the J call TRBJ2-3; D might be TRBD2 (6 bases). The sample comprised peripheral blood. The sequence derives from a man aged 30-40 years with active or convalescent COVID-19. The CDR3 bases are TGTGCCAGCAGCTTATCTGTTGGCGGAGGGAACCGAGATACGCAGTATTTT. Translated: CASSLSVGGGNRDTQYF.